The rows below give T cell receptor beta chains drawn from one sample of a study of human T cells and chemical hapten exposure. TCRdb passed the RACE reads through MiXCR, listing each CDR3 protein once. The sample holds tens of thousands of distinct CDR3 sequences; approximately 13% are singletons and the top ten take 4.5% to 6%. Sample: whole blood, taken in connection with sensitization to the hapten diphenylcyclopropenone (DPC). All receptors derive from a woman in her fifties or sixties with alopecia areata. Some clones in this sample may be carry-over from other donors' samples. The CDR3 runs from the conserved cysteine through the conserved F or W. A D gene is named only where the DNA matches it firmly. The size entry is marked missing in some rows and otherwise reads once, few, many or a size class.

d_call j_call v_call clone_size cdr3_aa cdr3_nt
. TRBJ2-3 TRBV30 few CAWSVDGRGTDTQYF TGTGCCTGGAGTGTAGACGGGAGAGGGACAGATACGCAGTATTTT
TRBD1 TRBJ2-2 TRBV6-5 few CASSRGTGGAGELFF TGTGCCAGCAGTCGCGGGACAGGGGGCGCCGGGGAGCTGTTTTTT
. TRBJ2-3 TRBV2 . CASSDGLPPGTDTQYF TGTGCCAGCAGTGATGGACTTCCCCCCGGCACAGATACGCAGTATTTT
TRBD1 TRBJ1-1 TRBV29-1 . CSANRGNTEAFF TGCAGCGCAAACAGGGGAAACACTGAAGCTTTCTTT
TRBD2 TRBJ2-2 TRBV9 . CASSPRGEHTGELFF TGTGCCAGCAGCCCCCGGGGGGAACACACCGGGGAGCTGTTTTTT
TRBD2 TRBJ2-1 TRBV25-1 few CASSQTGLAGGQLIYNEQFF TGTGCCAGCAGTCAAACGGGACTAGCGGGAGGCCAACTCATATACAATGAGCAGTTCTTC
. TRBJ1-3 TRBV20-1 few CSARDQLFSGNTIYF TGCAGTGCTAGAGATCAGCTATTCTCTGGAAACACCATATATTTT
. TRBJ1-3 TRBV30 many CAWSLNSGNTIYF TGTGCCTGGAGTTTAAACTCTGGAAACACCATATATTTT
TRBD1 TRBJ1-2 TRBV9 many CASSQRTGGTNYGYTF TGTGCCAGCAGCCAGAGGACAGGGGGAACGAACTATGGCTACACCTTC
. TRBJ1-1 TRBV5-1 . CASSLDGARSTEAFF TGCGCCAGCAGCTTGGACGGGGCTCGGTCTACTGAAGCTTTCTTT
TRBD2 TRBJ2-1 TRBV6-5 . CASSYTSGIYNEQFF TGTGCCAGCAGTTACACTAGCGGAATATACAATGAGCAGTTCTTC
. TRBJ2-7 TRBV9 many CASSVGGDSYEQYF TGTGCCAGCAGCGTAGGGGGGGATTCCTACGAGCAGTACTTC
. TRBJ1-3 TRBV6-6 many CASSTPGISGNTIYF TGTGCCAGCAGTACCCCAGGGATCTCTGGAAACACCATATATTTT
. TRBJ1-4 TRBV19 . CASSVLTARNEKLFF TGTGCCAGTAGTGTTTTGACAGCCCGTAATGAAAAACTGTTTTTT
. TRBJ1-3 TRBV12-3/TRBV12-4 . CASSFQGNGGGNTIYF TGTGCCAGCAGTTTTCAGGGAAATGGAGGTGGAAACACCATATATTTT
. TRBJ1-1 TRBV20-1 . CSAHRQNTEAFF TGCAGTGCTCATCGACAGAACACTGAAGCTTTCTTT
TRBD1 TRBJ2-7 TRBV18 many CASSPSGTVNYEQYF TGTGCCAGCTCACCTTCCGGGACAGTCAACTACGAGCAGTACTTC
. TRBJ2-1 TRBV20-1 few CSAPRASEQFF TGCAGTGCACCCCGAGCCAGTGAGCAGTTCTTC
. TRBJ2-2 TRBV18 many CASSPSQNTGELFF TGTGCCAGCTCACCTTCCCAGAACACCGGGGAGCTGTTTTTT
. TRBJ1-5 TRBV29-1 many CSVAQLDQPQHF TGCAGCGTTGCACAGCTGGATCAGCCCCAGCATTTT
. TRBJ2-7 TRBV2 few CASRGLRPSLYEQYF TGTGCCAGCAGGGGCCTGAGACCTTCTCTCTACGAGCAGTACTTC
. TRBJ2-7 TRBV5-5 . CASRTDYEQYF TGTGCCAGCAGGACCGACTACGAGCAGTACTTC
TRBD2 TRBJ2-7 TRBV9 many CASSVGGRAIEQYF TGTGCCAGCAGCGTAGGAGGGAGGGCAATCGAGCAGTACTTC
. TRBJ2-3 TRBV20-1 many CSAEAPGASGTDTQYF TGCAGTGCCGAGGCGCCGGGGGCGTCAGGCACAGATACGCAGTATTTT
. TRBJ1-5 TRBV11-2 . CASSFGQSQPQHF TGTGCCAGCAGCTTTGGACAGTCTCAGCCCCAGCATTTT
. TRBJ1-3 TRBV7-8 few CASSPSGTSGNTIYF TGTGCCAGCAGCCCCTCCGGGACATCTGGAAACACCATATATTTT
. TRBJ2-2 TRBV23-1 . CASSQSETGLYTGELFF TGCGCCAGCAGTCAATCGGAGACCGGACTATACACCGGGGAGCTGTTTTTT
. TRBJ2-3 TRBV6-5 . CASSYSEGTQYF TGTGCCAGCAGTTACTCGGAGGGTACGCAGTATTTT
. TRBJ2-2 TRBV6-6 . CASSYSETLGSNTGELFF TGTGCCAGCAGTTACTCGGAAACCCTAGGATCGAACACCGGGGAGCTGTTTTTT
TRBD1 TRBJ2-1 TRBV3-1 few CASSVPGTGGNEQFF TGTGCCAGCAGCGTTCCCGGGACAGGGGGAAATGAGCAGTTCTTC
. TRBJ1-1 TRBV12-3/TRBV12-4 . CASRAQGVPEAFF TGTGCCAGCAGGGCACAGGGAGTCCCTGAAGCTTTCTTT
TRBD2 TRBJ2-6 TRBV10-3 . CAIKPGLAGVTGANVLTF TGTGCCATCAAGCCGGGACTAGCGGGAGTGACTGGGGCCAACGTCCTGACTTTC
. TRBJ2-1 TRBV9 . CASSVSGGPTYNEQFF TGTGCCAGCAGCGTAAGTGGCGGGCCCACCTACAATGAGCAGTTCTTC
. TRBJ1-2 TRBV7-2 many CASSLSGTAAASGYTF TGTGCCAGCAGCTTATCCGGGACGGCGGCAGCTAGTGGCTACACCTTC
. TRBJ2-7 TRBV6-1 many CASSEFSSGAGSGEQYF TGTGCCAGCAGTGAATTTTCGTCGGGAGCGGGCTCGGGGGAGCAGTACTTC
. TRBJ2-7 TRBV10-3 . CATRIGADYEQYF TGTGCCACCCGAATCGGGGCGGACTACGAGCAGTACTTC
TRBD2 TRBJ2-2 TRBV4-1 . CASSQVLIRLAGGGTGELFF TGCGCCAGCAGCCAAGTACTAATTAGACTAGCGGGAGGGGGCACCGGGGAGCTGTTTTTT
. TRBJ2-1 TRBV2 . CASSERLVMDEQFF TGTGCCAGCAGTGAAAGGCTAGTGATGGACGAGCAGTTCTTC
. TRBJ2-7 TRBV4-1 many CASSAVVGEQYF TGCGCCAGCAGCGCCGTGGTGGGGGAGCAGTACTTC
. TRBJ1-5 TRBV20-1 many CSARVGAGNQPQHF TGCAGTGCTAGAGTAGGGGCAGGGAATCAGCCCCAGCATTTT
. TRBJ1-1 TRBV20-1 . CSARDSGWGRNTEAFF TGCAGTGCTAGAGATTCAGGGTGGGGTAGGAACACTGAAGCTTTCTTT
. TRBJ2-5 TRBV4-2 many CASSQDPAGNLQETQYF TGTGCCAGCAGCCAAGATCCGGCGGGAAACTTACAAGAGACCCAGTACTTC
. TRBJ1-1 TRBV5-1 few CASSSDRPTRAFF TGCGCCAGCAGCTCTGACAGGCCTACGCGGGCTTTCTTT
. TRBJ2-3 TRBV6-1 . CASSERRVVSTDTQYF TGTGCCAGCAGTGAAAGGCGCGTTGTTAGCACAGATACGCAGTATTTT
. TRBJ2-1 TRBV3-1 few CASSQGSLGFNEQFF TGTGCCAGCAGCCAAGGTTCCCTAGGATTCAATGAGCAGTTCTTC
TRBD2 TRBJ2-2 TRBV7-2 many CASSLEGGSHGELFF TGTGCCAGCAGCTTAGAAGGCGGGAGTCACGGGGAGCTGTTTTTT
. TRBJ2-1 TRBV29-1 many CSVETGVVEQFF TGCAGCGTTGAAACGGGAGTGGTTGAGCAGTTCTTC
TRBD2 TRBJ2-1 TRBV29-1 few CSVWRGTDNEQFF TGCAGCGTTTGGCGGGGGACTGACAATGAGCAGTTCTTC
. TRBJ2-2 TRBV11-2 . CASSTGISNTGELFF TGTGCCAGCAGCACCGGGATATCGAACACCGGGGAGCTGTTTTTT
. TRBJ1-5 TRBV2 few CASWRGAGQPQHF TGTGCCAGTTGGAGGGGGGCCGGTCAGCCCCAGCATTTT
TRBD1 TRBJ2-7 TRBV6-1 many CASSGADRGFSYEQYF TGTGCCAGCAGTGGAGCAGACAGGGGGTTCTCCTACGAGCAGTACTTC
. TRBJ1-1 TRBV5-1 few CASSPTAGANTEAFF TGCGCCAGCAGCCCCACGGCAGGGGCGAACACTGAAGCTTTCTTT
TRBD2 TRBJ2-5 TRBV5-4 . CASSLDLAGGQETQYF TGTGCCAGCAGCTTGGATTTAGCGGGAGGCCAAGAGACCCAGTACTTC
TRBD1 TRBJ1-1 TRBV6-5 . CASSYSRGASEAFF TGTGCCAGCAGTTACTCCAGGGGGGCGAGTGAAGCTTTCTTT
TRBD1 TRBJ2-1 TRBV4-1 . CASSSDRDNEQFF TGCGCCAGCAGCTCAGACAGGGACAATGAGCAGTTCTTC
. TRBJ2-7 TRBV20-1 many CSAHPTGLYEQYF TGCAGTGCTCATCCAACGGGACTTTACGAGCAGTACTTC
TRBD2 TRBJ2-7 TRBV7-8 few CASSLLAGTVGYEQYF TGTGCCAGCAGCTTACTAGCGGGAACAGTGGGGTACGAGCAGTACTTC
. TRBJ2-1 TRBV6-1 many CASSGQTGNSYNEQFF TGTGCCAGCAGTGGCCAGACGGGGAATTCCTACAATGAGCAGTTCTTC
TRBD2 TRBJ2-7 TRBV11-2 many CASSRLATNYEQYF TGTGCCAGCAGCAGACTAGCGACAAATTACGAGCAGTACTTC
TRBD2 TRBJ2-3 TRBV29-1 . CSVSTSGRWTDTQYF TGCAGCGTTTCGACTAGCGGGAGGTGGACAGATACGCAGTATTTT